This is a list of T cell receptor beta chains from one sample in a study of T-cell reconstitution after alpha-beta-depleted transplantation in children. TCRdb reanalysed the PCR reads using MiXCR and keeps one entry per CDR3 protein. The table shows under 750,000 distinct CDR3 sequences, with roughly 23% occurring only once. The sample in question was PBMCs, mostly from graft donor cells, obtained 360 days after TCRalphabeta/CD19-depleted stem cell transplant. These receptors were collected from a boy in the first two years of life who had a stem cell transplant for acute myeloid leukemia, so the T cells may come from the graft donor. Each CDR3 is given with its conserved first and last residue. Each record gives: CDR3 length, V gene, clone size, D gene, J gene, CDR3 DNA, CDR3 protein. The D gene is left open where the match is weak. Clone size appears in some rows only: once, few, many, or a class for an expanded clone.

16	TRBV5-6	-	TRBD1	TRBJ2-1	TGTGCCAGCAGTACACCCGGGACAGGGTCCTACAATGAGCAGTTCTTC	CASSTPGTGSYNEQFF
13	TRBV12-3/TRBV12-4	-	TRBD1	TRBJ2-3	TGTGCCAGCAGTCTGACAGGGGTGGATACGCAGTATTTT	CASSLTGVDTQYF
15	TRBV20-1	-	TRBD2	TRBJ2-7	TGCAGTGCTAGTCCGACTAGCGGGGGGTCGTGGGAGCAGTACTTC	CSASPTSGGSWEQYF
12	TRBV29-1	many	-	TRBJ1-5	TGCAGCGTCTCGACAGAAAATCAGCCCCAGCATTTT	CSVSTENQPQHF
13	TRBV12-3/TRBV12-4	many	-	TRBJ2-3	TGTGCCAGCAGCTGGGGCTCCACAGATACGCAGTATTTT	CASSWGSTDTQYF
15	TRBV4-1	many	-	TRBJ1-1	TGCGCCAGCAGCCAAATCGACCGGGGGAACACTGAAGCTTTCTTT	CASSQIDRGNTEAFF
12	TRBV20-1	many	-	TRBJ2-3	TGCAGTGCTAGTGGCCGCACAGATACGCAGTATTTT	CSASGRTDTQYF
14	TRBV29-1	many	TRBD1	TRBJ2-1	TGCAGCGCTGGGGGACAGGGGGTTTCACGTGAGCAGTTCTTC	CSAGGQGVSREQFF
16	TRBV6-2/TRBV6-3	many	TRBD2	TRBJ2-5	TGTGCCAGCAGTTACTCCTCGGGGGGGGCCCAGGAGACCCAGTACTTC	CASSYSSGGAQETQYF
16	TRBV4-3	-	-	TRBJ2-6	TGCGCCAGCAGCCAAGAACCGGGTGCTGGGGCCAACGTCCTGACTTTC	CASSQEPGAGANVLTF
13	TRBV3-1	many	-	TRBJ2-2	TGTGCCAGCAGCCGGGACCCCCTCGGGGAGCTGTTTTTT	CASSRDPLGELFF
15	TRBV5-4	-	-	TRBJ2-6	TGTGCCAGCAGCTTGGACAACTCTGGGGCCAACGTCCTGACTTTC	CASSLDNSGANVLTF
15	TRBV6-1	-	-	TRBJ2-2	TGTGCCAGCAGTGAATCGAGGGCTCTCACCGGGGAGCTGTTTTTT	CASSESRALTGELFF
14	TRBV15	many	-	TRBJ2-2	TGTGCCACCAGCAGAGGAAAGGAGATCGGGGAGCTGTTTTTT	CATSRGKEIGELFF
15	TRBV24-1	-	-	TRBJ2-1	TGTGCCACCAGTGACCAAGGACAGATGGGGACTGAGCAGTTCTTC	CATSDQGQMGTEQFF
16	TRBV27	-	TRBD1	TRBJ1-1	TGTGCCAGCAGTTCCGGGACAGGTTTAGTAAACACTGAAGCTTTCTTT	CASSSGTGLVNTEAFF
14	TRBV25-1	-	-	TRBJ2-1	TGTGCCAGCAGTGCGCACCATGGGCCCAATGAGCAGTTCTTC	CASSAHHGPNEQFF
15	TRBV20-1	-	TRBD1	TRBJ2-3	TGCAGTGCTAGAGATCCGGGACAGGGCCCAGATACGCAGTATTTT	CSARDPGQGPDTQYF
14	TRBV29-1	many	TRBD2	TRBJ2-1	TGCAGCGTTGGGTCTCGGGGGGGCCCCAATGAGCAGTTCTTC	CSVGSRGGPNEQFF
16	TRBV12-3/TRBV12-4	many	TRBD1	TRBJ1-1	TGTGCCAGCAGTCCCCGACAGGGGGCCGTGAACACTGAAGCTTTCTTT	CASSPRQGAVNTEAFF
11	TRBV12-3/TRBV12-4	few	TRBD1	TRBJ2-3	TGTGCCAGCACCTACAGGGGTACGCAGTATTTT	CASTYRGTQYF
15	TRBV6-5	-	-	TRBJ1-3	TGTGCCAGCAGTTACGGGCAGAACTCTGGAAACACCATATATTTT	CASSYGQNSGNTIYF
13	TRBV5-3	-	TRBD2	TRBJ2-1	TGTGCCATGGGCGCTGGGACTAGCTGGGAGCAGTTCTTC	CAMGAGTSWEQFF
14	TRBV19	-	-	TRBJ2-4	TGTGCCAGTAGTACCCAGCCGGGAAGGTACATTCAGTACTTC	CASSTQPGRYIQYF
15	TRBV6-5	-	-	TRBJ2-5	TGTGCCAGCAGTTACGCCGACGGAGAAGAAGAGACCCAGTACTTC	CASSYADGEEETQYF
19	TRBV11-2	-	TRBD1	TRBJ2-3	TGTGCCAGCAGCTTAGAATATAGACGGACAGGACATACCACAGATACGCAGTATTTT	CASSLEYRRTGHTTDTQYF
12	TRBV28	few	-	TRBJ2-5	TGTGCCAGCAGGAAGTCAGGGGAGACCCAGTACTTC	CASRKSGETQYF
16	TRBV6-5	few	TRBD2	TRBJ2-1	TGTGCCAGCAGTTACTATCGGGGGGGATCTTACAATGAGCAGTTCTTC	CASSYYRGGSYNEQFF
14	TRBV28	once	-	TRBJ1-4	TGTGCCAGCAGTATGGCCGGGGGCAGGGAAAAACTGTTTTTT	CASSMAGGREKLFF
15	TRBV28	few	-	TRBJ2-1	TGTGCCAGCAGACGGGGAATACTCTCCTACAATGAGCAGTTCTTC	CASRRGILSYNEQFF
13	TRBV20-1	-	-	TRBJ2-5	TGCAGTGCTATGCCGGGAATCCAAGAGACCCAGTACTTC	CSAMPGIQETQYF
15	TRBV20-1	few	-	TRBJ2-1	TGCAGTGCAAATGATCGGCGGGGGCCATACAATGAGCAGTTCTTC	CSANDRRGPYNEQFF
17	TRBV20-1	-	TRBD2	TRBJ2-1	TGCAGTGCTAGAGCCCCCCGACTAGCGGGGGTCTACAATGAGCAGTTCTTC	CSARAPRLAGVYNEQFF
14	TRBV7-2	few	-	TRBJ1-4	TGTGCCAGCAGCTTCGGTAGGGGTTATGAAAAACTGTTTTTT	CASSFGRGYEKLFF
11	TRBV20-1	-	-	TRBJ2-2	TGCAGTGCTAGCATTAAAGGGGAGCTGTTTTTT	CSASIKGELFF
14	TRBV4-2	few	TRBD1	TRBJ1-5	TGTGCCAGCAGCCTACAGGGGAACAATCAGCCCCAGCATTTT	CASSLQGNNQPQHF
14	TRBV12-3/TRBV12-4	-	-	TRBJ2-5	TGTGCCAGCAGTCACTTGCGACAACAAGAGACCCAGTACTTC	CASSHLRQQETQYF
15	TRBV5-1	-	TRBD1	TRBJ2-7	TGCGCCAGCAGCCTCGGACAGGGTGGAGGATACGAGCAGTACTTC	CASSLGQGGGYEQYF
20	TRBV21-1	many	-	TRBJ1-5	TGTGCCAGCAGCAAGGAACCCCGGACAGGGAGGGGGTATAGCAATCAGCCCCAGCATTTT	CASSKEPRTGRGYSNQPQHF
12	TRBV4-3	many	-	TRBJ2-2	TGCGCCAGCAGCCAAGATCTCCGGGAGCTGTTTTTT	CASSQDLRELFF
14	TRBV4-1	many	-	TRBJ1-3	TGCGCCAGCAGCCCAGTGCTTCCTGGAAACACCATATATTTT	CASSPVLPGNTIYF
15	TRBV20-1	-	-	TRBJ2-1	TGCAGTGCTAGAGGCCCCAATCGCTCCTACAATGAGCAGTTCTTC	CSARGPNRSYNEQFF
13	TRBV24-1	-	-	TRBJ2-2	TGTGCCACTGCGACTTCGTACACCGGGGAGCTGTTTTTT	CATATSYTGELFF
17	TRBV20-1	few	TRBD2	TRBJ2-4	TGCAGTGCTAGAGACCAGGGACTAGCGGGGGGGCCAAGCATTCAGTACTTC	CSARDQGLAGGPSIQYF
15	TRBV20-1	few	-	TRBJ1-1	TGCAGTGCTAGAGTCGGGGCGGGCCCGAACACTGAAGCTTTCTTT	CSARVGAGPNTEAFF
14	TRBV6-1	many	TRBD2	TRBJ2-5	TGTGCCAGCAGTGCCAGCGGGGGTCGGGAGACCCAGTACTTC	CASSASGGRETQYF
15	TRBV20-1	few	TRBD1	TRBJ1-2	TGCAGTGCTAGGGATACAGGGGGCCCGCTCTATGGCTACACCTTC	CSARDTGGPLYGYTF
17	TRBV6-2/TRBV6-3	-	-	TRBJ2-1	TGTGCCAGCTGCCTCCCGGGGGTGGGGAGCTCCTACAATGAGCAGTTCTTC	CASCLPGVGSSYNEQFF
15	TRBV12-3/TRBV12-4	few	TRBD1	TRBJ2-7	TGTGCCAGCAGTTTGGGGGGACAGGGGAATCGGGAGCAGTACTTC	CASSLGGQGNREQYF
15	TRBV6-1	few	TRBD1	TRBJ1-4	TGTGCCAGCAGTCCAGACAGGGTCAGTTTTGAAAAACTGTTTTTT	CASSPDRVSFEKLFF
13	TRBV12-3/TRBV12-4	few	-	TRBJ2-7	TGTGCCACCAGAACAACCGGGACACACGAGCAGTACTTC	CATRTTGTHEQYF
18	TRBV19	few	-	TRBJ2-2	TGTGCCAGTAGTATACGGCGGCAGACCACCGCGAACACCGGGGAGCTGTTTTTT	CASSIRRQTTANTGELFF